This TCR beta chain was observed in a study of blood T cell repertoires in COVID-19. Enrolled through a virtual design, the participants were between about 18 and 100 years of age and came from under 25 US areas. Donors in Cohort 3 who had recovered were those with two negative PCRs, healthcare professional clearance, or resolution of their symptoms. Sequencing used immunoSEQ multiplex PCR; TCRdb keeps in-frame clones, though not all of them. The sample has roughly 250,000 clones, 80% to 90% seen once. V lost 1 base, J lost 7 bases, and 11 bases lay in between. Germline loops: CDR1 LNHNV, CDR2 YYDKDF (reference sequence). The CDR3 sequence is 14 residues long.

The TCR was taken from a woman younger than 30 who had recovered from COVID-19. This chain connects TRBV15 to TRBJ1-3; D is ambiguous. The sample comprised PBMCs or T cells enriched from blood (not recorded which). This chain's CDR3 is CATSRGEGQNTIYF. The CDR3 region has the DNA TGTGCCACCAGCAGAGGAGAGGGTCAGAACACCATATATTTT.